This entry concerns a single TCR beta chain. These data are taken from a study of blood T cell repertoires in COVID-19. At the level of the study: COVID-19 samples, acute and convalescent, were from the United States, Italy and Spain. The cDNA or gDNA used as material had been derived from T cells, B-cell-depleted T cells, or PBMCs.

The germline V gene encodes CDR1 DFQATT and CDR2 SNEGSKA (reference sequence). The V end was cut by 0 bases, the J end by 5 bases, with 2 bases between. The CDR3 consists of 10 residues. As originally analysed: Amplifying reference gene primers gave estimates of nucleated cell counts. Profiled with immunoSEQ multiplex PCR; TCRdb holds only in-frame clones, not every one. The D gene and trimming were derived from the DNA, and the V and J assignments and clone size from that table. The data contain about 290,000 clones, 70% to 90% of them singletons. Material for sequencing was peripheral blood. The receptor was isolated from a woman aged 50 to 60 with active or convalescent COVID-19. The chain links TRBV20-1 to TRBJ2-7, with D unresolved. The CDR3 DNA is TGCAGTGCTAGAGATAACGAGCAGTACTTC. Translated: CSARDNEQYF.